Following are 24 T cell receptor beta chains from one sample sequenced in a study of response to subunit inactivated influenza vaccine. Via MiXCR, TCRdb re-called the RT-PCR reads, giving one row per CDR3 protein. The table lists some 800,000 distinct CDR3 sequences, 21% of them singletons, with about 10% in the top ten. Sequenced here: PBMCs from blood, sampled 4 to 6 days after vaccination. All receptors derive from a man aged 50 or older who received an inactivated influenza vaccine.

This clonotype has just one count. The rearrangement joins TRBV9 to TRBJ2-2; 13 bases align to TRBD2. Germline assignment: CDR1 SGDLS and CDR2 YYNGEE. The CDR3 runs to 16 residues. Unmatched junction bases numbered 8, after V lost 3 bases and J lost 9 bases. The CDR3 loop reads CASSAGLAGVFWELFF. In nucleotides, the CDR3 is TGTGCCAGCAGCGCCGGACTAGCGGGAGTCTTCTGGGAGCTGTTTTTT.

This clonotype appeared a few times. The V and J genes are TRBV20-1 and TRBJ2-7; TRBD2 agrees at 12 bases. Trimming at V came to 1 base and at J to 3 bases, leaving 13 bases not matched to a gene. The germline V gene has CDR1 DFQATT and CDR2 SNEGSKA (reference sequence). This CDR3 region has 18 residues. CDR3 protein: CSARVPRTSGMRNYEQYF. The CDR3 DNA follows: TGCAGTGCTAGAGTCCCCCGGACTAGCGGGATGAGAAACTACGAGCAGTACTTC.

This clonotype showed up just a few times. This sequence joins TRBV6-1 and TRBJ2-3, with D possibly matching TRBD1 (6 bases). The germline V and J ends were trimmed by 2 bases and 4 bases, with 13 bases remaining between them. The CDR3 is 15 residues long. The V gene's germline CDR1 is MNHNS and CDR2 SASEGT. The CDR3 is CASSERGIKSDTQYF. CDR3 in DNA: TGTGCCAGCAGTGAAAGGGGGATCAAATCAGATACGCAGTATTTT.

This sequence joins TRBV20-1 and TRBJ1-5; the match to TRBD1 covers 7 bases. Germline CDR1 is DFQATT and CDR2 is SNEGSKA (reference sequence). Trimming removed 1 base from V and 6 bases from J; junction bases left unmatched: 9. There are 15 residues in the CDR3. CDR3 in amino acids: CSARVYEGAGQPQHF. In DNA form, the CDR3 reads TGCAGTGCTAGAGTGTATGAGGGGGCCGGTCAGCCCCAGCATTTT.

This clonotype was observed a handful of times. This chain uses TRBV28 with TRBJ1-1; D is possibly TRBD1 (6 bases). Germline CDR1 MDHEN, CDR2 SYDVKM. This CDR3 comprises 13 residues. Trimming removed 6 bases from V and 5 bases from J, with 13 bases in between. CDR3 protein: CASRVDRITEAFF. For the CDR3, the DNA is TGTGCCAGCAGGGTGGACAGAATAACTGAAGCTTTCTTT.

This clonotype occurred a few times. The rearrangement uses TRBV4-3 and TRBJ2-7; D not certain. Germline V gene sequence: CDR1 LGHNA, CDR2 YSLEER. The CDR3 runs to 13 residues. Trimming took off 0 bases at V and 2 bases at J, with 5 bases between the two ends. The CDR3 protein is CASSQERTYEQYF. The CDR3 nucleotides are TGCGCCAGCAGCCAAGAGCGCACCTACGAGCAGTACTTC.

With respect to this clonotype: No DNA is shown, since the ends of the CDR3 on it are uncertain; the CDR3 is the one TCRdb lists. The rearrangement links TRBV20-1 to TRBJ2-3; TRBD2 is the table's D call, not checked against the DNA. Germline V gives CDR1 DFQATT, CDR2 SNEGSKA (reference sequence). Ends included, the CDR3 has 15 residues. CDR3 protein: CSARVAGGSTDTHYF.

The chain carries TRBV3-1 and TRBJ2-5, with TRBD2 identical over 8 bases. Trimming cost V 0 bases and J 3 bases; bases outside gene matches: 6. The germline gives CDR1 LGHDT, CDR2 YNNKEL (reference sequence). The CDR3 consists of 16 residues. CDR3 amino acids: CASSQEQRGPEETQYF. In DNA form, the CDR3 reads TGTGCCAGCAGCCAAGAGCAGCGGGGGCCGGAAGAGACCCAGTACTTC.

The chain links TRBV6-1 to TRBJ2-3, with TRBD1 as a possible D gene (6 bases). The germline gives CDR1 MNHNS, CDR2 SASEGT. V was cut by 6 bases and J by 4 bases, with 20 bases left in between. The CDR3 length is 16 residues. This chain's CDR3 is CASRRSGVSLADTQYF. CDR3 DNA: TGTGCCAGCAGAAGATCAGGGGTTTCCCTTGCAGATACGCAGTATTTT.

This sequence joins TRBV6-2 or TRBV6-3 and TRBJ2-5; tentative D call: TRBD2 (5 bases). Per the germline V gene, CDR1 is MNHEY and CDR2 is SVGEGT. V dropped 7 bases and J dropped 5 bases, with 14 bases sitting between them. The CDR3 extends over 13 amino acids. The CDR3 here is CASTRARWETQYF. The CDR3 nucleotides read TGTGCCAGCACGCGGGCAAGGTGGGAGACCCAGTACTTC.

This clonotype was observed a handful of times. The J gene is TRBJ2-3, the V gene TRBV9; TRBD2 matches at 9 bases. Germline lookup yields CDR1 SGDLS and CDR2 YYNGEE. This CDR3 comprises 16 residues. V was clipped by 0 bases and J by 2 bases; unmatched bases: 4. CDR3 DNA: TGTGCCAGCAGCGTAGAGAGCGGGGGGCACACAGATACGCAGTATTTT. The encoded protein is CASSVESGGHTDTQYF.

There are a few counts of this clonotype. The V and J genes are TRBV6-1 and TRBJ2-1; no reliable D call. V was clipped by 4 bases and J by 1 base, with 8 bases between them. The CDR3 is 14 residues long. CDR1 MNHNS and CDR2 SASEGT come from the germline V gene. The CDR3 region has the DNA TGTGCCAGCAGTGCCCGTTGGTCCTACAATGAGCAGTTCTTC. It codes for CASSARWSYNEQFF.

This clonotype has more than one count but fewer than ten. The chain couples TRBV20-1 to TRBJ2-5; TRBD1 aligns across 7 bases. With 6 bases clipped from V and 0 bases from J, the junction kept 10 bases outside the gene matches. The CDR3 consists of 15 residues. Germline V gene data show CDR1 as DFQATT and CDR2 as SNEGSKA (reference sequence). The DNA for the CDR3 is TGCAGTGCCCTTACAACACAGGGGAACCAAGAGACCCAGTACTTC. Protein sequence: CSALTTQGNQETQYF.

The chain combines TRBV5-1 with TRBJ2-7; TRBD1 matches at 7 bases. The germline gives CDR1 SGHRS, CDR2 YFSETQ. V was clipped by 2 bases and J by 3 bases; unmatched bases: 5. There are 14 residues in the CDR3. CDR3 region: CASSFRAGGYEQYF. The DNA for the CDR3 is TGCGCCAGCAGCTTCAGGGCAGGGGGCTACGAGCAGTACTTC.

The genes are TRBV6-2 or TRBV6-3 and TRBJ2-1; D is unclear. CDR3 length: 14 residues. CDR1 and CDR2 (germline): MNHEY, SVGEGT. Between the trimmed V and J ends, which lost 0 bases and 9 bases, there was a span of 12 bases. In nucleotides, the CDR3 is TGTGCCAGCAGTTACTCGAAGGTGTCCGTTGAGCAGTTCTTC. Encoded protein: CASSYSKVSVEQFF.

V usage is TRBV3-1 and J usage is TRBJ2-1, with TRBD2 identical over 7 bases. Germline loops: CDR1 LGHDT, CDR2 YNNKEL (reference sequence). The V segment lost 1 base and the J segment 6 bases; nucleotides outside the gene matches: 6. The CDR3 length is 15 residues. The CDR3 nucleotides read TGTGCCAGCAGCCAAGGCTCAGCGGGACGCAATGAGCAGTTCTTC. Its translation: CASSQGSAGRNEQFF.

Only a few counts were recorded for this clonotype. The junction shows a germline mismatch at one end, possibly a read error. The chain recombines TRBV7-7 with TRBJ2-5, with a possible D match to TRBD1 (5 bases). Germline V CDR1 and CDR2: SSHAT, FNYEAQ (reference sequence). The CDR3 length is 15 residues. The CDR3 region is CASSLVAAGPETQYF. DNA for the CDR3: TGTGCTAGCAGCTTAGTCGCGGCAGGGCCAGAGACCCAGTACTTC.

Ten or more counts support this clonotype. This rearrangement joins TRBV12-3 or TRBV12-4 to TRBJ2-3; D remains ambiguous. Deletions cut 6 bases from V and 14 bases from J, with 18 bases between. This CDR3 is built from 12 residues. CDR3 sequence: CASSSPPTLAYF. The CDR3 DNA sequence: TGTGCCAGCAGCTCCCCTCCCACTCTTGCGTATTTT.

V gene TRBV20-1 combines with J gene TRBJ2-2; 12 bases agree with TRBD2. V lost 4 bases, J lost 2 bases, and 2 bases stayed unmatched. The CDR3 sequence is 15 residues long. Germline-derived CDR1 and CDR2 are DFQATT and SNEGSKA (reference sequence). The CDR3 DNA reads as TGCAGTGCTAAAGGACTAGCGGGAAACACCGGGGAGCTGTTTTTT. Translating gives CSAKGLAGNTGELFF.

This clonotype came up many times. This rearrangement joins TRBV7-9 to TRBJ2-1, with D possibly being TRBD1 or TRBD2 (6 bases each). Trimming removed 2 bases from V and 3 bases from J, with 14 bases in between. The CDR3 runs to 16 residues. CDR1 and CDR2 (germline): SEHNR, FQNEAQ (reference sequence). The CDR3 nucleotides read TGTGCCAGCAGCTTACTCGGGGGCGGGGACTACAATGAGCAGTTCTTC. This codes for CASSLLGGGDYNEQFF.

The rearrangement joins TRBV7-2 to TRBJ2-3, with D unclear. The CDR3 runs to 13 residues. Deletions cut 4 bases from V and 7 bases from J, with 12 bases between. Germline V CDR1 and CDR2: SGHTA, FQGNSA. This CDR3 reads CASSSDFLNTQYF. DNA of the CDR3: TGTGCCAGCAGCTCCGACTTTTTAAATACGCAGTATTTT. Filled out from reference TRBV7-2 and TRBJ2-3, the complete variable domain reads GAGVSQSPSNKVTEKGKDVELRCDPISGHTALYWYRQSLGQGLEFLIYFQGNSAPDKSGLPSDRFSAERTGGSVSTLTIQRTQQEDSAVYLCASSSDFLNTQYFGPGTRLTVL.

The chain combines TRBV28 with TRBJ1-5; unclear D gene. Trimming shortened V by 3 bases and J by 4 bases, and 10 bases separated the two germline ends. CDR3 length: 14 amino acids. Per germline, CDR1 MDHEN and CDR2 SYDVKM. The CDR3 DNA follows: TGTGCCAGCAGTTTGCTAGGCATGAATCAGCCCCAGCATTTT. Its protein product is CASSLLGMNQPQHF. The variable domain in full, with the rest retrieved from reference TRBV28 and TRBJ1-5, is DVKVTQSSRYLVKRTGEKVFLECVQDMDHENMFWYRQDPGLGLRLIYFSYDVKMKEKGDIPEGYSVSREKKERFSLILESASTNQTSMYLCASSLLGMNQPQHFGDGTRLSIL.

The rearrangement links TRBV6-5 to TRBJ2-1; 9 bases line up with TRBD1. The V gene end was trimmed by 2 bases and the J gene end by 9 bases; junction bases not matched to a gene: 2. Germline V gene sequence: CDR1 MNHEY, CDR2 SVGAGI. The CDR3 has 13 amino acids. CDR3 sequence reads: CASSYDRGAEQFF. DNA of the CDR3: TGTGCCAGCAGTTACGACAGGGGGGCTGAGCAGTTCTTC.

The chain uses TRBV11-2 and TRBJ2-2, with a possible D match to TRBD2 (5 bases). The CDR3 loop spans 14 amino acids. The germline V and J ends were trimmed by 3 bases and 7 bases, with 12 bases remaining between them. Germline V gene sequence: CDR1 SGHAT, CDR2 FQNNGV. The CDR3 protein is CASSFLVAGGELFF. In DNA form, the CDR3 reads TGTGCCAGCAGCTTCCTAGTGGCGGGCGGGGAGCTGTTTTTT. Variable domain in full (rest from reference TRBV11-2 and TRBJ2-2): EAGVAQSPRYKIIEKRQSVAFWCNPISGHATLYWYQQILGQGPKLLIQFQNNGVVDDSQLPKDRFSAERLKGVDSTLKIQPAKLEDSAVYLCASSFLVAGGELFFGEGSRLTVL.